This entry is about one T cell receptor (beta chain). These data come from a study of blood T cells in healthy people across ages. Germline V lookup: CDR1 LGHNA, CDR2 YNFKEQ. Trimming removed 0 bases from V and 4 bases from J; junction bases left unmatched: 6. The CDR3 sequence is 16 residues long. Together with a sample-barcoded 5' primer, a J-beta primer mix was included in a second PCR lasting 7 to 11 cycles. Each of the cDNA molecules was tagged by a template-switch adaptor with 12 random nucleotides. TCRdb reanalysed the 5' RACE reads using MiXCR and keeps one entry per CDR3 protein. The sample shows hundreds of thousands of distinct CDR3 sequences, approximately 50% of them seen only once.

The receptor comes from a man aged 55 to 70 in good health. What was sequenced was blood. The chain links TRBV4-2 to TRBJ2-5; 9 bases are a match to TRBD1. The chain's CDR3 is CASSQDQATGGETQYF. The DNA of the CDR3 is TGTGCCAGCAGCCAAGATCAGGCGACAGGGGGAGAGACCCAGTACTTC.